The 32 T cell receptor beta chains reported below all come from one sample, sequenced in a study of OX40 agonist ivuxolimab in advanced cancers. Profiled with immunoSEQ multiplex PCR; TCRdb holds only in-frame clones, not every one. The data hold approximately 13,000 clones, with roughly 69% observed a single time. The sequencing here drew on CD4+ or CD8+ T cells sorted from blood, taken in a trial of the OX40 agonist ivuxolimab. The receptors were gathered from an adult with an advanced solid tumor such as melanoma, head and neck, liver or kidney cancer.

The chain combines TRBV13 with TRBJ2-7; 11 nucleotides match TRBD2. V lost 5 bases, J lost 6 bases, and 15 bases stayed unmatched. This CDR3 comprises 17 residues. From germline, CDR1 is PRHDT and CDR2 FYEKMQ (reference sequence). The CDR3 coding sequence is TGTGCCAGCAGCCCACAAGGGACTAGCGGAAATTGGGGCGAGCAGTACTTC. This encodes CASSPQGTSGNWGEQYF.

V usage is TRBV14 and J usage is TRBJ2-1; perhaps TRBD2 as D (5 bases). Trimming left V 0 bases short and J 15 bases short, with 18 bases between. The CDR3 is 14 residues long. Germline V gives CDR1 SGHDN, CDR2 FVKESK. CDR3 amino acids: CASSQDADFGERFF. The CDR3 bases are TGTGCCAGCAGCCAAGATGCCGATTTCGGGGAGAGGTTCTTC.

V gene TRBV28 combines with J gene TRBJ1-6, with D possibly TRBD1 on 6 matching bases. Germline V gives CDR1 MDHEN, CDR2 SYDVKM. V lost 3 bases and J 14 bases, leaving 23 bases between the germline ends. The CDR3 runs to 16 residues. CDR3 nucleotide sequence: TGTGCCAGCAGTTTCCGGGGAGGGGGACACATAGGATCCCTCCACTTT. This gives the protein CASSFRGGGHIGSLHF.

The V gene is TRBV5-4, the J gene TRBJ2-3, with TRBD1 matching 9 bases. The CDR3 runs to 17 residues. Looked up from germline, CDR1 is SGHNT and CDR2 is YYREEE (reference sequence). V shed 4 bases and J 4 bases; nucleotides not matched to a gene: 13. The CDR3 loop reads CASSADRGPAGSDTQYF. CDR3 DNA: TGTGCCAGCAGCGCGGACAGGGGACCCGCGGGTTCAGATACGCAGTATTTT.

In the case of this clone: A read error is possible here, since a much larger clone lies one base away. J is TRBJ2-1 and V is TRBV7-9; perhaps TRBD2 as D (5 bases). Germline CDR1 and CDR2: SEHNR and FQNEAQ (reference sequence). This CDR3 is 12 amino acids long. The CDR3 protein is CASRWETDERFF. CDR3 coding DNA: TGTGCCAGCAGGTGGGAGACCGATGAGCGGTTCTTC. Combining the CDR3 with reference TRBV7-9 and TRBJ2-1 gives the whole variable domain DTGVSQNPRHKITKRGQNVTFRCDPISEHNRLYWYRQTLGQGPEFLTYFQNEAQLEKSRLLSDRFSAERPKGSFSTLEIQRTEQGDSAMYLCASRWETDERFFGPGTRLTVL.

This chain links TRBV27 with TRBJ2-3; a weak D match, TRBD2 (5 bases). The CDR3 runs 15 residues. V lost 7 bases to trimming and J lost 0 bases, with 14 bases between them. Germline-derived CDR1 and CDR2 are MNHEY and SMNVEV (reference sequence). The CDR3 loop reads CASTLGGLSTDTQYF. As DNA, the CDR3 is TGTGCCAGCACCTTAGGAGGATTGAGCACAGATACGCAGTATTTT.

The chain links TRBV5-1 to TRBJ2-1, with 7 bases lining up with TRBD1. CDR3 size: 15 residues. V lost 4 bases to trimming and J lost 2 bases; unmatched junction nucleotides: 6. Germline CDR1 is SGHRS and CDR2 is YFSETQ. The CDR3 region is CASSPGQTPYNEQFF. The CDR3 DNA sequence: TGCGCCAGCAGCCCGGGACAGACTCCCTACAATGAGCAGTTCTTC.

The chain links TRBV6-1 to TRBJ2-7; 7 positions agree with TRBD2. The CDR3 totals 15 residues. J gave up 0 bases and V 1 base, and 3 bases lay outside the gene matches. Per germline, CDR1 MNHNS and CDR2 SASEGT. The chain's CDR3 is CASSEEGGSSYEQYF. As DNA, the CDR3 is TGTGCCAGCAGTGAAGAGGGCGGGAGCTCCTACGAGCAGTACTTC.

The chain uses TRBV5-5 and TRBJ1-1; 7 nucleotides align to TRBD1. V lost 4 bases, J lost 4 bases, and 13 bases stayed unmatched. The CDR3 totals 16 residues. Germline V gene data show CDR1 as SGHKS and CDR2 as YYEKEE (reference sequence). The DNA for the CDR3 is TGTGCCAGCAGCCCGCACCCCGACAGGGTTGGCACTGAAGCTTTCTTT. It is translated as CASSPHPDRVGTEAFF.

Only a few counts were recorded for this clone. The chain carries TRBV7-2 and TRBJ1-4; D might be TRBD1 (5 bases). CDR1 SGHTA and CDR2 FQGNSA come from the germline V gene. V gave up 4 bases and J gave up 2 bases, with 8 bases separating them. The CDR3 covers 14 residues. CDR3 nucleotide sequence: TGTGCCAGCAGCTCAGGGACGACTAATGAAAAACTGTTTTTT. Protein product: CASSSGTTNEKLFF.

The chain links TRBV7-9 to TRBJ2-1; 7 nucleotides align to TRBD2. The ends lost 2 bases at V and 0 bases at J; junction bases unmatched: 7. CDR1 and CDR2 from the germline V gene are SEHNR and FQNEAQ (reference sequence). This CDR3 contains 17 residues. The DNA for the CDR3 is TGTGCCAGCAGCTTAACGGGAGGTTTCAGCTCCTACAATGAGCAGTTCTTC. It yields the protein CASSLTGGFSSYNEQFF.

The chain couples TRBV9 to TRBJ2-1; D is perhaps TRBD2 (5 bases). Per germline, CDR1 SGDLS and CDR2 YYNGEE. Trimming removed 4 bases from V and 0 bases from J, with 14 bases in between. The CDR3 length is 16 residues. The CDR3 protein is CASSLEAESSYNEQFF. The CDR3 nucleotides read TGTGCCAGCAGCCTAGAAGCGGAGAGCTCCTACAATGAGCAGTTCTTC. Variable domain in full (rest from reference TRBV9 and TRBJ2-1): DSGVTQTPKHLITATGQRVTLRCSPRSGDLSVYWYQQSLDQGLQFLIQYYNGEERAKGNILERFSAQQFPDLHSELNLSSLELGDSALYFCASSLEAESSYNEQFFGPGTRLTVL.

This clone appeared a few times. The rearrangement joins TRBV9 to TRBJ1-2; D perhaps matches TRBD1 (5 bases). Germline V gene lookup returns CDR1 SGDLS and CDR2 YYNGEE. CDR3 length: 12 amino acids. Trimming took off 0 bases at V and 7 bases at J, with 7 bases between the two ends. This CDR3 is CASSVEGFGYTF. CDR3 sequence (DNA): TGTGCCAGCAGCGTAGAGGGGTTTGGCTACACCTTC.

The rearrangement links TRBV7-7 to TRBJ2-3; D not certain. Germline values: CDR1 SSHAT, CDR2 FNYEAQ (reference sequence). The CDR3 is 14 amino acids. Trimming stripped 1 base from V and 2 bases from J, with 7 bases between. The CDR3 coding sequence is TGTGCCAGCAGCTTAGGGCCCAACACAGATACGCAGTATTTT. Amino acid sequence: CASSLGPNTDTQYF.

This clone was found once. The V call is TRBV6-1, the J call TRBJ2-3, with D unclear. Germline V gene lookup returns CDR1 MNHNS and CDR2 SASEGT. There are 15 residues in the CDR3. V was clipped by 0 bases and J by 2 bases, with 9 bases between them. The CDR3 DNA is TGTGCCAGCAGTGAAGCCGTGGTGGCCACAGATACGCAGTATTTT. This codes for CASSEAVVATDTQYF.

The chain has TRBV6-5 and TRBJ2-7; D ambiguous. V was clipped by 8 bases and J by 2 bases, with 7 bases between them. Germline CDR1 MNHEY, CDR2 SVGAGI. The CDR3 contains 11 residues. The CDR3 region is CASGPTYEQYF. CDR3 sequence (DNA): TGTGCCAGCGGGCCGACCTACGAGCAGTACTTC.

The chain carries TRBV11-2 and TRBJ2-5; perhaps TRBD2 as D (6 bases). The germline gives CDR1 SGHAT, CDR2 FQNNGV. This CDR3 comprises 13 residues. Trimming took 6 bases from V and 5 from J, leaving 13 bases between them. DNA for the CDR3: TGTGCCAGCAGTTACGGGAGCGGGGAGACCCAGTACTTC. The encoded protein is CASSYGSGETQYF.

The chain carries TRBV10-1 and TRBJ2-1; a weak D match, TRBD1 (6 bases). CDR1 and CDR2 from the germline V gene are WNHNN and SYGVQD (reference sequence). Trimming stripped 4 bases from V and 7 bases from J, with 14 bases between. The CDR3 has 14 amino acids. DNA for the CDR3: TGCGCCAGCAGTGTGCAGGGGCGGGTGAATGAGCAGTTCTTC. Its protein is CASSVQGRVNEQFF.

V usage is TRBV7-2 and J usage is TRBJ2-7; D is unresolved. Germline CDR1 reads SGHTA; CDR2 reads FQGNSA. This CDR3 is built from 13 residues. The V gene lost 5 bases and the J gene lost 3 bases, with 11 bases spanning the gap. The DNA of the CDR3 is TGTGCCAGCAGCCTGGTCGAAAACTACGAGCAGTACTTC. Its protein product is CASSLVENYEQYF.

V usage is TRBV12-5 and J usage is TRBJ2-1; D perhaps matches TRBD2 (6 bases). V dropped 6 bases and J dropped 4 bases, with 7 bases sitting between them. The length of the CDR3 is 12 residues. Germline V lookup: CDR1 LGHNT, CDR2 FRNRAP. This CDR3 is CASGEGYNEQFF. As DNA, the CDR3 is TGTGCTAGTGGGGAGGGGTACAATGAGCAGTTCTTC.

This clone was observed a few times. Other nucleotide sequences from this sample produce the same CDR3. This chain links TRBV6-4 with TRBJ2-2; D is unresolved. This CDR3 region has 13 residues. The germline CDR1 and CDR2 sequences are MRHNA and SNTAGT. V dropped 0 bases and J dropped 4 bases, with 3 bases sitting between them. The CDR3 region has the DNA TGTGCCAGCAGTGACTCAGGCACCGGGGAGCTGTTTTTT. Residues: CASSDSGTGELFF.

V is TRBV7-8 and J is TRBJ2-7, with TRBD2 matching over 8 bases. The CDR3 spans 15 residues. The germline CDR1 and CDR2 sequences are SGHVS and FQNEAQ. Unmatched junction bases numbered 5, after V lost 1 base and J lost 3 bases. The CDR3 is CASSLGLAGGYEQYF. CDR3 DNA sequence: TGTGCCAGCAGCTTAGGTCTAGCGGGTGGCTACGAGCAGTACTTC. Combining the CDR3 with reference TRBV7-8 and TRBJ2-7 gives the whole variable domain GAGVSQSPRYKVAKRGQDVALRCDPISGHVSLFWYQQALGQGPEFLTYFQNEAQLDKSGLPSDRFFAERPEGSVSTLKIQRTQQEDSAVYLCASSLGLAGGYEQYFGPGTRLTVT.

CDR3 coding DNA: TGTGCCAGCAGTTTATTTGGCGTACCCAGGACAGGGGGTAAGATCAATGAGCAGTTCTTC. Its protein product is CASSLFGVPRTGGKINEQFF. The chain uses TRBV27 and TRBJ2-1, with 10 bases aligning to TRBD1. J was trimmed by 6 bases and V by 1 base; bases with no gene match: 18. The CDR3 extends over 20 amino acids. Germline V lookup: CDR1 MNHEY, CDR2 SMNVEV (reference sequence).

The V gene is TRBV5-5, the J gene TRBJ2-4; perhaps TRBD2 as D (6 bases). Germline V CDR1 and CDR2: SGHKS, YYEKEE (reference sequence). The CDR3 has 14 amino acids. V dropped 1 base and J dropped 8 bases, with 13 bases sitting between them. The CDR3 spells CASSLSGGEDIQYF. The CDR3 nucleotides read TGTGCCAGCAGCTTGTCCGGAGGGGAGGACATTCAGTACTTC.

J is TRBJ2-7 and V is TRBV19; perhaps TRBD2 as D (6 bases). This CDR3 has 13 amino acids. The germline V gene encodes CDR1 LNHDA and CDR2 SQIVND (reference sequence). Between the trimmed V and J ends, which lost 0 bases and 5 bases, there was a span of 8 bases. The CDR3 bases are TGTGCCAGTAGTATAGAGCGGGACCACGAGCAGTACTTC. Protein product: CASSIERDHEQYF.

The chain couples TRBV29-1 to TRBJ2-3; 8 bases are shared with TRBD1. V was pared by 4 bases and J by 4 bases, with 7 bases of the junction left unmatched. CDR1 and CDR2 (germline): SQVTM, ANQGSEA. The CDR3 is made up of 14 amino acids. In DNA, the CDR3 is TGCAGCGTTGTCGGACAGGGAGTATCAGATACGCAGTATTTT. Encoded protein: CSVVGQGVSDTQYF.

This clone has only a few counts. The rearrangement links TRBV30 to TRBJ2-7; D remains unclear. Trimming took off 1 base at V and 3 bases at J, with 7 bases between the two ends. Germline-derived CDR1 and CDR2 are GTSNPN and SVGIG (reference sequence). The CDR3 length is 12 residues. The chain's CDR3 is CAWSGSIYEQYF. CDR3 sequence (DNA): TGTGCCTGGAGTGGGTCAATCTACGAGCAGTACTTC.

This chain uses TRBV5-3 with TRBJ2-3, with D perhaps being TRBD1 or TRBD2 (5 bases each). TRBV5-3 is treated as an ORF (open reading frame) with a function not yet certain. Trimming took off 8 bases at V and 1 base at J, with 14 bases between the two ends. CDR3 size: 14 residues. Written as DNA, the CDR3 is TGTGCCAGTCCCCATCGGGACCGCACAGATACGCAGTATTTT. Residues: CASPHRDRTDTQYF.

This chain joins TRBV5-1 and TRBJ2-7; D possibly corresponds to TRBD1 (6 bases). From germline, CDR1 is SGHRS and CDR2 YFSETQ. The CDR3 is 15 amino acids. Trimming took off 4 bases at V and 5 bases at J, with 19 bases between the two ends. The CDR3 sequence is CASSKTGPLGNEQYF. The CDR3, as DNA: TGCGCCAGCAGCAAGACAGGTCCGCTCGGGAACGAGCAGTACTTC. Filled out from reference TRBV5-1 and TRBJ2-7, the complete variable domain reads KAGVTQTPRYLIKTRGQQVTLSCSPISGHRSVSWYQQTPGQGLQFLFEYFSETQRNKGNFPGRFSGRQFSNSRSEMNVSTLELGDSALYLCASSKTGPLGNEQYFGPGTRLTVT.

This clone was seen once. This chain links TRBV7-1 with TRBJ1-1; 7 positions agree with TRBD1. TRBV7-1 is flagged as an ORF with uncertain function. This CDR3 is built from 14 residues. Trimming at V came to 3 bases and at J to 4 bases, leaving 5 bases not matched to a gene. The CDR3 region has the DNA TGTGCCAGCAGCTCCTCGACAGGGATCACTGAAGCTTTCTTT. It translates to CASSSSTGITEAFF.

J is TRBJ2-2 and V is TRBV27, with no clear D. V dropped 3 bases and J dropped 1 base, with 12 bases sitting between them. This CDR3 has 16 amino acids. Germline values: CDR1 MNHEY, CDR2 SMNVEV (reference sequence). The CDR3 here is CASSFLEQMNTGELFF. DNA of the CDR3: TGTGCCAGCAGTTTTTTGGAGCAGATGAACACCGGGGAGCTGTTTTTT.

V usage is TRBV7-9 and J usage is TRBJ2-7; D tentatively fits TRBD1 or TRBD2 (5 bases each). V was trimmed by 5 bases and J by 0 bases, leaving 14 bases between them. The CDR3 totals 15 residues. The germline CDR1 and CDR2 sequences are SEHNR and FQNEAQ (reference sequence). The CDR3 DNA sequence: TGTGCCAGCAGCCTGACCCGGGGCAGCTCCTACGAGCAGTACTTC. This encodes CASSLTRGSSYEQYF.